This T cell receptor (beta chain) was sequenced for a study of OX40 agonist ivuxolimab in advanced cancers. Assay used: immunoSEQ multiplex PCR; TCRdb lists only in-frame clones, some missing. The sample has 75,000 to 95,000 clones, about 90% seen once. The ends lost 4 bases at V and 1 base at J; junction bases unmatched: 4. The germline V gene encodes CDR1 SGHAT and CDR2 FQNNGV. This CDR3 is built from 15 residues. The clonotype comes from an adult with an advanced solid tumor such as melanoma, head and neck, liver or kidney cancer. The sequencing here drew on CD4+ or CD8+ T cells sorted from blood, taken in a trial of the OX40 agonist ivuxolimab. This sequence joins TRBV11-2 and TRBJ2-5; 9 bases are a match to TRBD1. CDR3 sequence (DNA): TGTGCCAGCAGCTATGGGGACAGGGTCCAAGAGACCCAGTACTTC. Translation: CASSYGDRVQETQYF.